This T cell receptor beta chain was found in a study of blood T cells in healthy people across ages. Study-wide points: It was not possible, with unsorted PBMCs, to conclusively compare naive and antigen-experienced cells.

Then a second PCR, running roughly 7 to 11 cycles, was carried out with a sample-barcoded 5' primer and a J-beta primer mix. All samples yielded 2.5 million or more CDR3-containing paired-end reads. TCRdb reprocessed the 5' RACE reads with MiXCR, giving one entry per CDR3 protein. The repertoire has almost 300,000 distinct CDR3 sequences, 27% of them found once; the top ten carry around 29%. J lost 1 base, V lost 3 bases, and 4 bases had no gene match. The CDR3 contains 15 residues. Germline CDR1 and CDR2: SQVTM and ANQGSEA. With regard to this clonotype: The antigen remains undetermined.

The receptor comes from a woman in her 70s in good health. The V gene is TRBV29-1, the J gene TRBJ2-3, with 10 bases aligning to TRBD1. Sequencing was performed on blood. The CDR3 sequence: CSVDGTGEGTDTQYF. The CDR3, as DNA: TGCAGCGTTGACGGGACAGGGGAGGGCACAGATACGCAGTATTTT.